Below, 20 T cell receptor beta chains from the same sample are listed, as sequenced in a study of vaccination effects on CD4 cells after COVID-19 (dated by TCRdb to 2021 to 2024). The library came from the immunoSEQ multiplex PCR assay. Sourced from immuneACCESS, this table was stored by TCRdb with only in-frame sequences that have V and J called. A share of the clones is absent; for the studies checked, an unresolved V gene accounts for under half, and the remainder has no known explanation. For this sample there are about 28,000 clones; roughly 71% appear just once. Jointly, the top ten make up 9% of the sample. The antigens of these receptors remain unknown. The ViraFEST assay stimulated PBMC with viral peptide pools and then used TCR sequencing to identify antigen-specific CD4+ T cell clonotypes by expansion. After about 10 days of culture, CD4+ T cells were isolated with the EasySep CD4+ T cell isolation kit. Participants received two doses of either the BNT162b2 or the mRNA-1273 mRNA SARS-CoV-2 vaccine.

Sequenced here: CD4+ T cells from PBMCs cultured with HCoV-NL63 spike peptides, sampled after COVID-19 vaccination. Explained via the paper, the cell subset or site label denotes: HCoV-NL63 spike overlapping peptide pool stimulation. The receptors originated from a human donor who received a COVID-19 vaccine.

The CDR3 spells CASSQDRTGDLEYEQYF. As DNA, the CDR3 is TGTGCCAGCAGCCAAGATCGTACAGGGGATCTCGAGTACGAGCAGTACTTC. The chain uses TRBV4-2 and TRBJ2-7; 7 nucleotides line up with TRBD1. Trimming took 0 bases from V and 4 from J; bases not matched to a gene: 12. This CDR3 has 17 residues. The V gene's germline CDR1 is LGHNA and CDR2 YNFKEQ.

V usage is TRBV3-1 (or the pseudogene TRBV3-2) and J usage is TRBJ2-1; D remains unclear. The V gene lost 4 bases and the J gene lost 4 bases, with 5 bases spanning the gap. Germline loops: CDR1 LGHDT, CDR2 YNNKEL (reference sequence). The CDR3 covers 12 residues. Here the CDR3 DNA reads TGTGCCAGCAGCCCGAGATACAATGAGCAGTTCTTC. Protein product: CASSPRYNEQFF.

The chain couples TRBV5-8 to TRBJ2-1; tentatively, D is TRBD2 (6 bases). The germline gives CDR1 SGHTS, CDR2 YDEGEE. Trimming took 4 bases from V and 0 from J, leaving 11 bases between them. The CDR3 has 15 residues. In nucleotides, the CDR3 is TGTGCCAGCAGCAAAAGCGGGTACTCCTACAATGAGCAGTTCTTC. Translation: CASSKSGYSYNEQFF.

The genes are TRBV6-5 and TRBJ1-6; no clear D gene. The germline V and J ends were trimmed by 0 bases and 10 bases, with 10 bases remaining between them. The CDR3 runs to 14 residues. CDR1 and CDR2 (germline): MNHEY, SVGAGI. The CDR3 region is CASSYSYLESPLHF. The CDR3 coding sequence is TGTGCCAGCAGTTACTCCTACCTGGAGTCACCCCTCCACTTT.

The chain is built from TRBV24-1 and TRBJ2-1; D ambiguous. Looked up from germline, CDR1 is KGHDR and CDR2 is SFDVKD. This CDR3 has 16 amino acids. V was shortened by 5 bases and J by 1 base, with 14 bases between the two germline ends. In nucleotides, the CDR3 is TGTGCCACCAGTGCCGCCACCCCCGGGTCCTACAATGAGCAGTTCTTC. Translated, it gives CATSAATPGSYNEQFF.

The chain couples TRBV4-1 to TRBJ2-2; 10 nucleotides match TRBD2. This CDR3 is built from 20 residues. The germline CDR1 and CDR2 sequences are MGHRA and YSYEKL. After removal of 4 bases from V and 4 bases from J, the junction contained 18 bases not matched to a gene. Here the CDR3 DNA reads TGCGCCAGCAGCCCTAAAATACTAACTCTAGCGGGAGTTGCCACCGGGGAGCTGTTTTTT. Its protein product is CASSPKILTLAGVATGELFF.

Only a few counts were recorded for this clone. V gene TRBV12-3 or TRBV12-4 combines with J gene TRBJ1-2; no definite D call. V was pared by 5 bases and J by 4 bases, with 11 bases between. This CDR3 comprises 13 residues. The CDR3 DNA sequence: TGTGCCAGCAGTGTTGACGGCTTCTATGGCTACACCTTC. It codes for CASSVDGFYGYTF.

V gene TRBV2 combines with J gene TRBJ1-2; 10 bases match TRBD1. CDR1 is SNHLY, CDR2 FYNNEI, per germline. After removal of 5 bases from V and 6 bases from J, the junction contained 3 bases not matched to a gene. The CDR3 covers 13 residues. Here the CDR3 reads CASSYGQGDGYTF. The DNA for the CDR3 is TGTGCCAGCAGTTACGGACAGGGGGATGGCTACACCTTC.

For the CDR3, the DNA is TGTGCCAGCAGCTCTGGGCGACTAGTGGGACAAGAGACCCAGTACTTC. Translation: CASSSGRLVGQETQYF. The chain carries TRBV7-7 and TRBJ2-5, with a possible D match to TRBD2 (6 bases). Germline V lookup: CDR1 SSHAT, CDR2 FNYEAQ (reference sequence). The CDR3 extends over 16 amino acids. Trimming cost V 4 bases and J 2 bases, with 17 bases left between them.

V is TRBV7-9 and J is TRBJ1-1; TRBD1 might be the D (5 bases). CDR3 length: 13 residues. The ends were cut back, 5 bases at V and 5 bases at J, with 12 bases in the middle. Germline assignment: CDR1 SEHNR and CDR2 FQNEAQ (reference sequence). The chain's CDR3 is CASSPSGGTEAFF. CDR3 DNA sequence: TGTGCCAGCAGCCCATCCGGGGGGACTGAAGCTTTCTTT. Variable domain in full (rest from reference TRBV7-9 and TRBJ1-1): DTGVSQNPRHKITKRGQNVTFRCDPISEHNRLYWYRQTLGQGPEFLTYFQNEAQLEKSRLLSDRFSAERPKGSFSTLEIQRTEQGDSAMYLCASSPSGGTEAFFGQGTRLTVV.

The rearrangement links TRBV3-1 (or the pseudogene TRBV3-2) to TRBJ2-3; D remains ambiguous. CDR3 length: 13 amino acids. In germline, CDR1 is LGHDT, CDR2 YNNKEL (reference sequence). Between the trimmed V and J ends, which lost 2 bases and 8 bases, there was a span of 11 bases. CDR3 sequence reads: CASSQTTPGTQYF. CDR3 sequence (DNA): TGTGCCAGCAGCCAAACGACTCCAGGTACGCAGTATTTT.

The chain uses TRBV5-1 and TRBJ2-2; D may be TRBD2 (5 bases). Germline-derived CDR1 and CDR2 are SGHRS and YFSETQ. This CDR3 comprises 15 residues. Trimming removed 1 base from V and 2 bases from J, with 9 bases in between. The CDR3 nucleotides are TGCGCCAGCAGCTTGCGGGAACCCAACACCGGGGAGCTGTTTTTT. It encodes CASSLREPNTGELFF.

The J gene is TRBJ1-5, the V gene TRBV27; no reliable D call. Trimming shortened V by 1 base and J by 4 bases, and 5 bases separated the two germline ends. CDR1 is MNHEY and CDR2 is SMNVEV in the germline V gene (reference sequence). This CDR3 is built from 13 residues. CDR3 residues: CASSLFSNQPQHF. CDR3 in DNA: TGTGCCAGCAGTTTATTTTCTAATCAGCCCCAGCATTTT.

The V and J genes are TRBV18 and TRBJ1-6; D uncertain. CDR1 is KGHSH and CDR2 is LQKENI in the germline V gene. CDR3 length: 16 amino acids. V was clipped by 3 bases and J by 3 bases, with 12 bases between them. CDR3 coding DNA: TGTGCCAGCTCACCTTTCGACCGGTACTATAATTCACCCCTCCACTTT. It is translated as CASSPFDRYYNSPLHF.

There are a few counts of this clone. V is TRBV5-4 and J is TRBJ1-2; D gene uncertain. Germline V gene data show CDR1 as SGHNT and CDR2 as YYREEE (reference sequence). This CDR3 contains 13 residues. The germline V and J ends were trimmed by 0 bases and 3 bases, with 6 bases remaining between them. CDR3: CASSLDGHYGYTF. The CDR3 bases are TGTGCCAGCAGCTTGGACGGACACTATGGCTACACCTTC.

J is TRBJ1-1 and V is TRBV3-1 (or the pseudogene TRBV3-2); TRBD1 aligns across 8 bases. Germline CDR1 LGHDT, CDR2 YNNKEL (reference sequence). The length of the CDR3 is 14 residues. Trimming cost V 4 bases and J 3 bases; bases outside gene matches: 4. CDR3 DNA: TGTGCCAGCAGCCCCCGGACAGGGCACACTGAAGCTTTCTTT. It encodes CASSPRTGHTEAFF.

CDR3 sequence (DNA): TGTGCCAGCAGCTTAACTAGAGCAGGGGATAACGAGCAGTACTTC. Translation: CASSLTRAGDNEQYF. The chain has TRBV7-9 and TRBJ2-7, with D perhaps TRBD1 (6 bases). The CDR3 is made up of 15 amino acids. Germline CDR1 is SEHNR and CDR2 is FQNEAQ (reference sequence). With 2 bases removed from V and 5 bases from J, the gap between germline ends came to 16 bases.

This clone came up a few times. The genes are TRBV6-1 and TRBJ1-1, with D unclear. The V gene lost 0 bases and the J gene lost 5 bases, with 13 bases spanning the gap. Germline V gene data show CDR1 as MNHNS and CDR2 as SASEGT. CDR3 length: 15 amino acids. The CDR3 sequence: CASSEALYQKTEAFF. The CDR3 DNA is TGTGCCAGCAGTGAAGCGCTGTATCAAAAGACTGAAGCTTTCTTT.

This clone showed up just a few times. The CDR3 DNA sequence: TGTGCCTGGAATACCCAGGGGCGCAGGGAGACCCAGTACTTC. It is translated as CAWNTQGRRETQYF. The genes are TRBV30 and TRBJ2-5, with D tentatively TRBD1 (6 bases). The CDR3 loop spans 14 amino acids. Germline V CDR1 and CDR2: GTSNPN, SVGIG (reference sequence). Trimming shortened V by 4 bases and J by 5 bases, and 17 bases separated the two germline ends.

The chain links TRBV19 to TRBJ1-6; 7 bases line up with TRBD1. CDR1 is LNHDA and CDR2 is SQIVND in the germline V gene (reference sequence). V was pared by 4 bases and J by 5 bases, with 5 bases of the junction left unmatched. There are 15 residues in the CDR3. DNA for the CDR3: TGTGCCAGTAGTAAGCGGACAGGAGATAATTCACCCCTCCACTTT. Translation gives CASSKRTGDNSPLHF. Full variable domain (rest looked up from reference TRBV19 and TRBJ1-6): DGGITQSPKYLFRKEGQNVTLSCEQNLNHDAMYWYRQDPGQGLRLIYYSQIVNDFQKGDIAEGYSVSREKKESFPLTVTSAQKNPTAFYLCASSKRTGDNSPLHFGNGTRLTVT.